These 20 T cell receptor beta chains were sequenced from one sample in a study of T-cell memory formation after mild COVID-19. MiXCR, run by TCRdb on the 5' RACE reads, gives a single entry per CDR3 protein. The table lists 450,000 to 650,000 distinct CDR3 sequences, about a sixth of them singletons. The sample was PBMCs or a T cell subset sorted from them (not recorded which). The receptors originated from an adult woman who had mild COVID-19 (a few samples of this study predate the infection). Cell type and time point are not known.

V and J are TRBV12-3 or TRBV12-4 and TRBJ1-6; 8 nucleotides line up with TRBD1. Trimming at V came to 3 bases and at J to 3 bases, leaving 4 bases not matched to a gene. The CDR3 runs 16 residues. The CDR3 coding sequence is TGTGCCAGCAGTTTGCAGGGGGCATTCTATAATTCACCCCTCCACTTT. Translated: CASSLQGAFYNSPLHF.

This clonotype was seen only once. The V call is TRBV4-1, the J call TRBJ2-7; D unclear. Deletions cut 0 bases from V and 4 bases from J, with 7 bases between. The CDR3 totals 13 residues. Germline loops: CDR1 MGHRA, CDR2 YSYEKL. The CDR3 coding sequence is TGCGCCAGCAGCCAAGATCCCCGGTACGAGCAGTACTTC. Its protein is CASSQDPRYEQYF.

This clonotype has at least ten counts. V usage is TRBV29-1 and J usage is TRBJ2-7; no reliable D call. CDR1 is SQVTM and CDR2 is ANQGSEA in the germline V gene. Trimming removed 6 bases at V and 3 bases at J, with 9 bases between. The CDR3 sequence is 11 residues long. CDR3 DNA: TGCAGCGTCGACCATAACTACGAGCAGTACTTC. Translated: CSVDHNYEQYF.

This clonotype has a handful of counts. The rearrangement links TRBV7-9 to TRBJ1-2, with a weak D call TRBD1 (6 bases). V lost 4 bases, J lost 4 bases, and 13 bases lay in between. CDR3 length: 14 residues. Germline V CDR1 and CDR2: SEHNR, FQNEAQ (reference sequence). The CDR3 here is CASSSGAAGYGYTF. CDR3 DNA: TGTGCCAGCAGCTCAGGGGCGGCTGGCTATGGCTACACCTTC.

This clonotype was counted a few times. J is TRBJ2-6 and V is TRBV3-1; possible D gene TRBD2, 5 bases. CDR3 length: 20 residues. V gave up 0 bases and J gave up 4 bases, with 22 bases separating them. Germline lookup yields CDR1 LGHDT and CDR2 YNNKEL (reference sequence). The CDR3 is CASSQEILKVSAAGANVLTF. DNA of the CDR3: TGTGCCAGCAGCCAAGAGATATTGAAGGTTTCAGCGGCCGGGGCCAACGTCCTGACTTTC.

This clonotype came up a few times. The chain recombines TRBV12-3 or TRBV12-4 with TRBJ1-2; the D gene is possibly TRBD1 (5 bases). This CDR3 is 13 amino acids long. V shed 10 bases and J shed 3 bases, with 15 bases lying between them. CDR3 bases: TGTGCCACCAGACGAGGGGTAGACTATGGCTACACCTTC. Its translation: CATRRGVDYGYTF.

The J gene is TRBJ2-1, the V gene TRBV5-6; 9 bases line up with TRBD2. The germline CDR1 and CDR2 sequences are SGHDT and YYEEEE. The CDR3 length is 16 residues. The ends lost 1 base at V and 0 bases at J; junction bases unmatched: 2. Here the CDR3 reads CASSLSGRSSYNEQFF. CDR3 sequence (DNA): TGTGCCAGCAGCTTGAGCGGGAGGAGCTCCTACAATGAGCAGTTCTTC.

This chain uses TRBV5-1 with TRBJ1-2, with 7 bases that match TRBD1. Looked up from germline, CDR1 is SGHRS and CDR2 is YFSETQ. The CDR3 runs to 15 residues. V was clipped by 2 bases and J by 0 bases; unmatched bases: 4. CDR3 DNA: TGCGCCAGCAGCTTTGGACAGGAAACTAACTATGGCTACACCTTC. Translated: CASSFGQETNYGYTF.

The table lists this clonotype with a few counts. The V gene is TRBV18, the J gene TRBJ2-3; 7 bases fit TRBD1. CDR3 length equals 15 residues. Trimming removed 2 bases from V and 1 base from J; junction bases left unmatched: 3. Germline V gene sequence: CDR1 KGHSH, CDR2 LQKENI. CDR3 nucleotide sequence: TGTGCCAGCTCACCAACGACAGGGCGCACAGATACGCAGTATTTT. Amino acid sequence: CASSPTTGRTDTQYF.

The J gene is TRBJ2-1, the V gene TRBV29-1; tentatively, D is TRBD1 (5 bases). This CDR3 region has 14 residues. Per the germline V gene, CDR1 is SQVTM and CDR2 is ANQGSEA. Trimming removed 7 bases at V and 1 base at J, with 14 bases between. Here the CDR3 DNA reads TGCAGCGCCCTGGGGCAGGGTTCCTACAATGAGCAGTTCTTC. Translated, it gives CSALGQGSYNEQFF.

The CDR3 region has the DNA TGTGCCTGGAGTGAGGGACTAGCGGGGATCTACGAGCAGTACTTC. As protein: CAWSEGLAGIYEQYF. The gene calls are TRBV30 and TRBJ2-7; 13 nucleotides agree with TRBD2. Germline trimming cut 1 base from V and 3 bases from J; bases unmatched to any gene: 3. CDR3 size: 15 residues. Germline CDR1 reads GTSNPN; CDR2 reads SVGIG (reference sequence).

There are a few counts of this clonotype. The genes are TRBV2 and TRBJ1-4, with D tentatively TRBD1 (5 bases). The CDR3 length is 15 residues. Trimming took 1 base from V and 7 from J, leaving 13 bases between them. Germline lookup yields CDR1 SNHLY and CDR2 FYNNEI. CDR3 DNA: TGTGCCAGCAGTGAAGGGCAGGGTAGGAGTGAAAAACTGTTTTTT. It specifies CASSEGQGRSEKLFF.

The chain's CDR3 is CASSITATQETQYF. DNA for the CDR3: TGTGCCAGTAGCATAACAGCCACTCAAGAGACCCAGTACTTC. The rearrangement joins TRBV19 to TRBJ2-5, with no clear D. Germline CDR1 and CDR2: LNHDA and SQIVND (reference sequence). Trimming removed 6 bases at V and 2 bases at J, with 13 bases between. The CDR3 length is 14 residues.

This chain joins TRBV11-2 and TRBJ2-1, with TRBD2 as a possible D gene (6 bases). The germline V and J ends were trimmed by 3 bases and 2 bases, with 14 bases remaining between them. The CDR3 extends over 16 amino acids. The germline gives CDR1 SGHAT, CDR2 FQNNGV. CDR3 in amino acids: CASSFRRGRPYNEQFF. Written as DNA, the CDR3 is TGTGCCAGCAGCTTTAGGCGGGGCCGTCCCTACAATGAGCAGTTCTTC.

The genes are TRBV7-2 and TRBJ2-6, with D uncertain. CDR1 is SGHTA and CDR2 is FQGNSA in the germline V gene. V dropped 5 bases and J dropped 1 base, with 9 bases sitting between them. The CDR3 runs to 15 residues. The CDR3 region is CASSGTVSGANVLTF. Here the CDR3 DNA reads TGTGCCAGCAGCGGAACCGTTTCTGGGGCCAACGTCCTGACTTTC.

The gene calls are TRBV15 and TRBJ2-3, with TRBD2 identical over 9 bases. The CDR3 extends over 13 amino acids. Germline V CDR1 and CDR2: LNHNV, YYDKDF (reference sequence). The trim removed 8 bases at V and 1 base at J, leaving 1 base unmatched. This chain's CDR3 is CATLAGGTDTQYF. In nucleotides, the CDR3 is TGTGCCACCTTAGCGGGGGGCACAGATACGCAGTATTTT.

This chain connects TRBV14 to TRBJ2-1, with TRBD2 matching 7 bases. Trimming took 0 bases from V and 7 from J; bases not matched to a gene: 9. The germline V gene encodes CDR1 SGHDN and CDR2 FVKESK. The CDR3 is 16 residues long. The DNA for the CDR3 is TGTGCCAGCAGCCAAGACGGCGGGGGAGTGTCTAATGAGCAGTTCTTC. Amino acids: CASSQDGGGVSNEQFF.

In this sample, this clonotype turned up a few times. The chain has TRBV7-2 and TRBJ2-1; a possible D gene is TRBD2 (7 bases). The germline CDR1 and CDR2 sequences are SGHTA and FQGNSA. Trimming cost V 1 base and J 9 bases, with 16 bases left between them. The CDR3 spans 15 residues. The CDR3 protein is CASSLEGGIRIEQFF. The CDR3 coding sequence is TGTGCCAGCAGCTTAGAGGGGGGGATCCGAATTGAGCAGTTCTTC.

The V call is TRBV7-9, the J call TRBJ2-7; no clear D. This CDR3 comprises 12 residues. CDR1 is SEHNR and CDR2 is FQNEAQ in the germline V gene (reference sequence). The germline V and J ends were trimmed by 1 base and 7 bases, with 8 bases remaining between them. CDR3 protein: CASSLGSQEQYF. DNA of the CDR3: TGTGCCAGCAGCTTAGGCTCTCAGGAGCAGTACTTC.

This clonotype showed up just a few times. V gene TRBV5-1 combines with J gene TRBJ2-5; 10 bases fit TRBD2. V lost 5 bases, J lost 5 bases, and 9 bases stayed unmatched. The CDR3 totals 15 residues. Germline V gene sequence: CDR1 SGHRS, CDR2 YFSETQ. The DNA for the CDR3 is TGCGCCAGCAGTCACCTAGCGGGGGAAAAGGAGACCCAGTACTTC. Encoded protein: CASSHLAGEKETQYF.